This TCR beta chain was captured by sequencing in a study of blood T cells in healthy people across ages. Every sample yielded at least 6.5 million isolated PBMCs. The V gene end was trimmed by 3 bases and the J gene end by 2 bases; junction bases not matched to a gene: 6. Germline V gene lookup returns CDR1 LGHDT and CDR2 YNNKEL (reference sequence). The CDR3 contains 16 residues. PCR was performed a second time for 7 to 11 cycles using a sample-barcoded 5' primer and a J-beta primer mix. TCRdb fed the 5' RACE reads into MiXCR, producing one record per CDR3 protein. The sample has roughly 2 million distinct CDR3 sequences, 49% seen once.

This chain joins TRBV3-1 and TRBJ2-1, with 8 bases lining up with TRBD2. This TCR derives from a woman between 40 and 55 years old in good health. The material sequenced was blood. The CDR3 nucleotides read TGTGCCAGCAGCCACCGGACTAGCCTCCCCTACAATGAGCAGTTCTTC. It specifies CASSHRTSLPYNEQFF.